The sample holds many counts of the clone carrying this T cell receptor (beta chain). The target antigen is unknown. The CDR3 loop spans 14 amino acids. Germline assignment: CDR1 MNHEY and CDR2 SVGAGI. Trimming took 2 bases from V and 3 from J, leaving 11 bases between them. The data were obtained in a study of blood T cells in healthy people across ages. Through a sample-barcoded 5' primer and a J-beta primer mix, a second PCR was run for roughly 6 to 11 cycles. TCRdb re-called the 5' RACE reads through MiXCR, storing one row per CDR3 protein. The data contain hundreds of thousands of distinct CDR3 sequences, roughly 32% of them singletons. The study, taken as a whole, reports: The study lacked donor CMV status, which possibly confounded expanded clonotype changes. Age advanced and TCR beta diversity per million T cells fell, roughly linearly. Higher diversity and more naive CD4+ cells were features of long-lived donors, compared to aged donors.

The sample comprised blood. The TCR comes from a woman aged 80 or over in good health. The V gene is TRBV6-5, the J gene TRBJ2-7; a possible D gene is TRBD1 (5 bases). CDR3 bases: TGTGCCAGCAGTTACGCCGACAGTGACTACGAGCAGTACTTC. This translates into CASSYADSDYEQYF.